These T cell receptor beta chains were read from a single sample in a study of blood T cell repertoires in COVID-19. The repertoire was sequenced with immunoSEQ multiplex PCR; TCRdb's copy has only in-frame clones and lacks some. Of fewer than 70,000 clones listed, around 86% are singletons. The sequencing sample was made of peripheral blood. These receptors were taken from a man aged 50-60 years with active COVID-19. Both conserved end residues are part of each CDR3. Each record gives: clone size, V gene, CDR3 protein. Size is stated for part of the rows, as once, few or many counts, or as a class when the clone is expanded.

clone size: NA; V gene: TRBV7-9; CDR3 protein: CASSLVNWRESYEQYF
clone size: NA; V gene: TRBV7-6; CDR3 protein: CASSLVEGGAPIVNTEAFF
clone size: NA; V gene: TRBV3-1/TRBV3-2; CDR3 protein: CASSRGWGRYEQYF
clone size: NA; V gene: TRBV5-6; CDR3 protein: CASSRGDRSYGEQYF
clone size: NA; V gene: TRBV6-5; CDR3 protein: CASTSGASYNEQFF
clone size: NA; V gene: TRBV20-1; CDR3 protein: CSANRDGYTF
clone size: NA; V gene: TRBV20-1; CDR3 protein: CSASRTGGGSGYTF
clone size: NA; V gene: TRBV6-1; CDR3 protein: CASSDQGVGTDTQYF
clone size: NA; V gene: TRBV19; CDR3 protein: CASSIGEKLFF
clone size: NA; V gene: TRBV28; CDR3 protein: CASSGKGQGYNEQFF
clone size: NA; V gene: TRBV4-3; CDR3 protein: CASSQDWGVSGANVLTF
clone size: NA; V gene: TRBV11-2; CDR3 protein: CASSLDYERGAVGGTQYF
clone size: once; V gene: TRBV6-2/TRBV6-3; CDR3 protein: CASSYAPQYPTWGGSSYEQYF
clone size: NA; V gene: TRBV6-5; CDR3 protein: CASRLRFDSDTQYF
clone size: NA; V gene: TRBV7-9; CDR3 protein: CASTPAVSGVDTIYF
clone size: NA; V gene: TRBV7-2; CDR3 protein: CASSFGLREQFF
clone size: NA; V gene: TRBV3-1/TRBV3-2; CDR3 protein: CASSQVHLGGGANEQFF